The rows below give T cell receptor beta chains drawn from one sample of a study of CD8+ T cells in alopecia areata. The method was immunoSEQ multiplex PCR; TCRdb's version includes in-frame clones alone and lacks a portion of them. The sample yields 110,000 or so clones, 58% seen once. The source material was CD8+ T cells sorted from blood, sampled at week 4, from a patient treated with tofacitinib. The receptors shown here come from a human donor with alopecia areata. CDR3s include the opening cysteine and the closing phenylalanine or tryptophan. D genes are given only for firm matches. Expanded clones are given a class, and other clones once, few, many or no size at all.

d_gene,j_gene,abundance,v_gene,CDR3nt,CDR3aa
TRBD1,TRBJ1-4,few,TRBV6-1,TGTGCCAGCAGTGATGGACAGGGAAGCGAAAAACTGTTTTTT,CASSDGQGSEKLFF
-,TRBJ1-6,-,TRBV9,TGTGCCAGCAGCGTAGATAGGGCCTCACCCCTCCACTTT,CASSVDRASPLHF
-,TRBJ1-5,-,TRBV4-1,TGCGCCAGCAGCCAAGTTTTTAGTCAGCCCCAGCATTTT,CASSQVFSQPQHF
-,TRBJ1-1,few,TRBV30,TGTGCCTGGAGTAGGGGGGTCACTGAAGCTTTCTTT,CAWSRGVTEAFF
-,TRBJ1-1,-,TRBV29-1,TGCAGCGTCGGGCTGGGCAACACTGAAGCTTTCTTT,CSVGLGNTEAFF
-,TRBJ1-5,few,TRBV30,TGTGCCTGGAGTGTTACCAGCAATCAGCCCCAGCATTTT,CAWSVTSNQPQHF
-,TRBJ1-2,few,TRBV27,TGTGCCAGCAGGGGAGGGGACGAGGAGGGCTACACCTTC,CASRGGDEEGYTF
-,TRBJ2-7,-,TRBV29-1,TGCAGCGTGGTCTGGGGGCCCTACGAGCAGTACTTC,CSVVWGPYEQYF
-,TRBJ2-7,-,TRBV29-1,TGCAGCGTCGGCTTGACTAAGGGGGAGCAGTACTTC,CSVGLTKGEQYF
-,TRBJ2-7,-,TRBV5-6,TGTGCCAGCAGCTTGGGCGCAGAACCTTACGAGCAGTACTTC,CASSLGAEPYEQYF
-,TRBJ2-7,-,TRBV29-1,TGCAGCGTTGCCGGACCCGAGGGGTACGAGCAGTACTTC,CSVAGPEGYEQYF
TRBD1,TRBJ1-2,few,TRBV30,TGTGCCTGGAGTGGGACAGGCAGTCATGGCTACACCTTC,CAWSGTGSHGYTF
-,TRBJ1-2,-,TRBV29-1,TGCAGCGTTGAAGGTCCGAAGACCTCCACTAACTATGGCTACACCTTC,CSVEGPKTSTNYGYTF
-,TRBJ2-6,-,TRBV4-2,TGTGCCAGCAGCCAAGATAGTCCGGAAAGACCTGGGGCCAACGTCCTGACTTTC,CASSQDSPERPGANVLTF
-,TRBJ2-3,-,TRBV5-6,TGTGCCAGCAGAGCTTTTTATCGGGCGAGGAGCACAGATACGCAGTATTTT,CASRAFYRARSTDTQYF
-,TRBJ1-1,-,TRBV30,TGTGCCTGGACCCGGATTACGAACACTGAAGCTTTCTTT,CAWTRITNTEAFF
-,TRBJ2-1,-,TRBV27,TGTGCCAGCATCAGGTTAGGTGAGCAGTTCTTC,CASIRLGEQFF
-,TRBJ2-7,-,TRBV4-1,TGCGCCAGCAGCCTCCGGGGGCCGGCCTACGAGCAGTACTTC,CASSLRGPAYEQYF
-,TRBJ1-1,-,TRBV5-1,TGCGCCAGCAGCTTGGGTCCAGGGACCCTAACCCCTAGGAACACTGAAGCTTTCTTT,CASSLGPGTLTPRNTEAFF
-,TRBJ2-3,-,TRBV30,TGTGCCTGGTTGGAGGGGGATACGCAGTATTTT,CAWLEGDTQYF
-,TRBJ2-1,-,TRBV7-2,TGTGCCAGCAGCTTGTTTCAGACCTCCTACAATGAGCAGTTCTTC,CASSLFQTSYNEQFF
-,TRBJ1-6,-,TRBV30,TGTGCCTGGAGTGACGGCATTAATTCACCCCTCCACTTT,CAWSDGINSPLHF
-,TRBJ2-4,few,TRBV5-6,TGTGCCAGCAGCCAAGGTGGGGTCCAGTACTTC,CASSQGGVQYF
TRBD1,TRBJ1-2,-,TRBV29-1,TGCAGCGTTGATAGACAGGGAGAGTATGGCTACACCTTC,CSVDRQGEYGYTF
TRBD1,TRBJ2-1,few,TRBV7-9,TGTGCCAGCAGCTTACTATCAGGGGGTGCCTACAATGAGCAGTTCTTC,CASSLLSGGAYNEQFF
-,TRBJ1-3,-,TRBV30,TGTGCCTGGACCGGGGTGAGGTCTGGAAACACCATATATTTT,CAWTGVRSGNTIYF
TRBD1,TRBJ2-7,-,TRBV5-6,TGTGCCAGCAGCTTCGGACAGGGGCACGAGCAGTACTTC,CASSFGQGHEQYF
-,TRBJ2-6,few,TRBV30,TGTGCCTGGAGTCAGGGTTCTGGGGCCAACGTCCTGACTTTC,CAWSQGSGANVLTF
-,TRBJ2-7,-,TRBV28,TGTGCCAGCAGTTTTAACGAGGGCTACGAGCAGTACTTC,CASSFNEGYEQYF
-,TRBJ2-1,-,TRBV29-1,TGCAGCGTTGAAGAACCGGACAGTCACAATGAGCAGTTCTTC,CSVEEPDSHNEQFF
-,TRBJ2-1,-,TRBV7-9,TGTGCCAGCAGCTTGCCAATCCCGAAGATCCGGGCTTCCTACAATGAGCAGTTCTTC,CASSLPIPKIRASYNEQFF
-,TRBJ1-5,-,TRBV19,TGTGCCAGTACGGACACGGTGCCGGAGATTGATCAGCCCCAGCATTTT,CASTDTVPEIDQPQHF
-,TRBJ2-5,-,TRBV5-1,TGCGCCAGCAGTCTGGTGGGACCGCCGCGGGAGACCCAGTACTTC,CASSLVGPPRETQYF
-,TRBJ2-5,few,TRBV29-1,TGCAGCGTTGAAAATCGAGAGACCCAGTACTTC,CSVENRETQYF
TRBD1,TRBJ2-7,few,TRBV27,TGTGCCAGCAGTTACAGGGGGCTCTACGAGCAGTACTTC,CASSYRGLYEQYF
-,TRBJ2-1,-,TRBV11-2,TGTGCCAGCAGCTTAGTGAAGAATGAGCAGTTCTTC,CASSLVKNEQFF
-,TRBJ1-1,-,TRBV7-8,TGTGCCAGCAGCTTAGCCCCCGAAGGTTTGAACACTGAAGCTTTCTTT,CASSLAPEGLNTEAFF
TRBD2,TRBJ2-5,-,TRBV7-9,TGTGCCAGCAGCATCCAGCGGGGGGGCGATCAAGAGACCCAGTACTTC,CASSIQRGGDQETQYF
TRBD1,TRBJ1-1,-,TRBV29-1,TGCAGCTCCCGGACAGGGTCTGTGAACACTGAAGCTTTCTTT,CSSRTGSVNTEAFF
-,TRBJ2-7,once,TRBV4-3,TGCGCCAGCAGCCAAGGGTCCAACCGCGGCTACGAGCAGTACTTC,CASSQGSNRGYEQYF
TRBD1,TRBJ1-6,-,TRBV7-9,TGTGCCAGCAGCTGGGGGACAGGGCCGAATTCACCCCTCCACTTT,CASSWGTGPNSPLHF